Each of the 3 T cell receptor beta chains below was sequenced from the same sample in a study of blood T cell repertoires in COVID-19. Clones were sequenced by immunoSEQ multiplex PCR, and TCRdb holds only the in-frame ones, with some missing. The sample yields around 120,000 clones, 60% to 85% seen once. The sample was peripheral blood. The receptors stem from a man between 70 and 80 years old with acute or convalescent COVID-19.

The chain combines TRBV12-3 or TRBV12-4 with TRBJ1-1; 10 bases line up with TRBD1. The V gene end was trimmed by 6 bases and the J gene end by 6 bases; junction bases not matched to a gene: 4. This CDR3 region has 13 residues. CDR3 loop: CASRWTGGSEAFF. For the CDR3, the DNA is TGTGCCAGCAGGTGGACAGGGGGGTCTGAAGCTTTCTTT.

This clone was seen only a few times. This CDR3 reads CASSLGGLGNEQFF. The CDR3, as DNA: TGTGCCAGCAGTTTGGGGGGGCTGGGAAATGAGCAGTTCTTC. V and J are TRBV28 and TRBJ2-1; D may be TRBD2 (7 bases). Germline V CDR1 and CDR2: MDHEN, SYDVKM. This CDR3 comprises 14 residues. Between the trimmed V and J ends, which lost 3 bases and 7 bases, there was a span of 13 bases.

This chain uses TRBV9 with TRBJ2-5; tentatively, D is TRBD1 (5 bases). V lost 1 base and J 5 bases, leaving 15 bases between the germline ends. The germline gives CDR1 SGDLS, CDR2 YYNGEE. The CDR3 runs to 15 residues. In DNA form, the CDR3 reads TGTGCCAGCAGCGTAATGGACAATGTGGCTGAGACCCAGTACTTC. It codes for CASSVMDNVAETQYF. Looking up the rest from reference TRBV9 and TRBJ2-5 gives the full variable domain: DSGVTQTPKHLITATGQRVTLRCSPRSGDLSVYWYQQSLDQGLQFLIQYYNGEERAKGNILERFSAQQFPDLHSELNLSSLELGDSALYFCASSVMDNVAETQYFGPGTRLLVL.